This TCR beta chain was sequenced in a study of cytomegalovirus exposure and HLA in healthy donors. Whole-study findings and limits: The study flagged roughly 150 TCR beta chains as cytomegalovirus-associated. In a later analysis, DRB1 alleles had the most associated TCRs; HLA-C alleles the fewest.

13 Jbeta primers and 60 Vbeta primers were used for the PCR. Assay used: immunoSEQ multiplex PCR; TCRdb lists only in-frame clones, some missing. Of about 76,000 clones in the sample, around 80% were seen once. From germline, CDR1 is LGHNA and CDR2 YNFKEQ. The V and J ends lost 0 bases and 4 bases respectively, with 10 bases between them. CDR3 length: 15 amino acids. Comment on this clone: Its antigen is still unknown.

The chain uses TRBV4-2 and TRBJ1-5; D possibly corresponds to TRBD1 (6 bases). This sequence was found in a male donor in good health and CMV-seropositive. Sequenced: PBMCs. The CDR3 DNA reads as TGTGCCAGCAGCCAAGACAGAACAGGGAATCAGCCCCAGCATTTT. As protein: CASSQDRTGNQPQHF.